These 2 T cell receptor beta chains came from one sample sequenced in a study of response to subunit inactivated influenza vaccine. TCRdb redid the calling of the RT-PCR reads with MiXCR, one entry per CDR3 protein. The table records hundreds of thousands of distinct CDR3 sequences, 15% to 18% of them present only once. The sequences come from PBMCs from blood, collected about 13 days after vaccination. Source of these receptors: a man aged 50-59 years who received an inactivated influenza vaccine.

This clonotype was seen a handful of times. The chain links TRBV2 to TRBJ1-1; D is ambiguous. Germline V gene data show CDR1 as SNHLY and CDR2 as FYNNEI. V lost 6 bases and J 2 bases, leaving 10 bases between the germline ends. The CDR3 is made up of 13 amino acids. CDR3: CASRAGRNTEAFF. The CDR3, as DNA: TGTGCCAGCAGGGCCGGGAGAAACACTGAAGCTTTCTTT.

This rearrangement joins TRBV5-4 to TRBJ2-7; D is uncertain. This CDR3 has 13 amino acids. Germline lookup yields CDR1 SGHNT and CDR2 YYREEE (reference sequence). V lost 5 bases and J lost 6, with 15 bases in between. CDR3 amino acids: CASSSIQIPEQYF. CDR3 DNA sequence: TGTGCCAGCAGTTCGATACAGATCCCCGAGCAGTACTTC.